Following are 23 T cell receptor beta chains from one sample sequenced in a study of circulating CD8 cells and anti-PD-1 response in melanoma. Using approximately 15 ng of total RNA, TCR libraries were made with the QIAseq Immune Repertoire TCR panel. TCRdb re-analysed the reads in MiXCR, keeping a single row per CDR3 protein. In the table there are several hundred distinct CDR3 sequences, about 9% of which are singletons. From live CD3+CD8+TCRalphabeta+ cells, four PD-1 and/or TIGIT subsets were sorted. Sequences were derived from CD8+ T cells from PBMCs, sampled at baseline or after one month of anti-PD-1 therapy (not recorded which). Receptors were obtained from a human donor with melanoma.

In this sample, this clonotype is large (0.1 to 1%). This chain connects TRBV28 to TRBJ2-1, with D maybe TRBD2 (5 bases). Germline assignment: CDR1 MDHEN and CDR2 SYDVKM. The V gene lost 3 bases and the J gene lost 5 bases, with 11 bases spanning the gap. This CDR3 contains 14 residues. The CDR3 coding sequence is TGTGCCAGCAGTTTGGGTCGGGGAAACAATGAGCAGTTCTTC. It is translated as CASSLGRGNNEQFF.

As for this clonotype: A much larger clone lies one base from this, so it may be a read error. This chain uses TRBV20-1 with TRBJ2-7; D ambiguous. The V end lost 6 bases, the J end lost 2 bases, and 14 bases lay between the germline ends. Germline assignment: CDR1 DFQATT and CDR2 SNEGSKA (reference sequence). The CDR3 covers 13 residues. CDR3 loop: CSALSDKTYEQYF. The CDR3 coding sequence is TGCAGTGCCCTCTCCGACAAGACCTACGAGCAGTACTTC.

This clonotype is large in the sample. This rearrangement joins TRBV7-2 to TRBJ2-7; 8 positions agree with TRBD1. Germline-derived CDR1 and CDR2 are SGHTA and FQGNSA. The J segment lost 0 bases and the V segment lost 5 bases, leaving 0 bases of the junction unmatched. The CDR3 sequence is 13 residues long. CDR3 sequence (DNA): TGTGCCAGCAGCGGGACAGGCTCCTACGAGCAGTACTTC. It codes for CASSGTGSYEQYF.

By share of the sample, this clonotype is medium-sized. This chain's CDR3 is CAISDGQSISTDTQYF. The CDR3 DNA follows: TGTGCCATCAGTGACGGACAGTCGATTAGCACAGATACGCAGTATTTT. V gene TRBV10-3 combines with J gene TRBJ2-3, with D tentatively TRBD1 (6 bases). The CDR3 length is 16 residues. The V end lost 3 bases, the J end lost 0 bases, and 13 bases lay between the germline ends. The germline V gene has CDR1 ENHRY and CDR2 SYGVKD.

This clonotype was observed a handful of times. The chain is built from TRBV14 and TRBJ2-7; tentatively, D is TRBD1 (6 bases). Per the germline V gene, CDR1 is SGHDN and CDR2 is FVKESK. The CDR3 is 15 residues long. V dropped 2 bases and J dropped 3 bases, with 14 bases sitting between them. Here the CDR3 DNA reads TGTGCCAGCAGCCAAATCCGGGACATAAACTACGAGCAGTACTTC. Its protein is CASSQIRDINYEQYF.

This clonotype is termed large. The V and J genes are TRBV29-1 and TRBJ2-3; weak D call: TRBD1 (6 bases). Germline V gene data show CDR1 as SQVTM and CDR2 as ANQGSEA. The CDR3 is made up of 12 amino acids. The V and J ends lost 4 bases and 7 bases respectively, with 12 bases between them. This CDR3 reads CSVGTDEHTQYF. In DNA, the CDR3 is TGCAGCGTTGGGACAGATGAACATACGCAGTATTTT.

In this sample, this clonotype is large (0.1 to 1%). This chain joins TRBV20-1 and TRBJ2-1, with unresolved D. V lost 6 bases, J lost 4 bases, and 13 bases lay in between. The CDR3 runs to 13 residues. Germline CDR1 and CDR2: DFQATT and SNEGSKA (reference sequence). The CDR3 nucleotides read TGCAGTGCCCCAAGAATACAATACAATGAGCAGTTCTTC. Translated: CSAPRIQYNEQFF.

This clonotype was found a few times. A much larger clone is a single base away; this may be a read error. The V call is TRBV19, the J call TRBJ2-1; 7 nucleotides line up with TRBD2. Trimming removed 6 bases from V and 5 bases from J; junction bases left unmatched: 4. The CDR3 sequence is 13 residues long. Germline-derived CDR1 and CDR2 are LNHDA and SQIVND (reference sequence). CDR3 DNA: TGTGCCAGTAGCTTAGCGGGCCACAATGAGCAGTTCTTC. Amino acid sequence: CASSLAGHNEQFF.

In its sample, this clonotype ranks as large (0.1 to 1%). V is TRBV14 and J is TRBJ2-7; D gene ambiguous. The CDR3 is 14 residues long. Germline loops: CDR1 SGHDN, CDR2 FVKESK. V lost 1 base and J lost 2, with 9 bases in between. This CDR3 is CASSQGPRPYEQYF. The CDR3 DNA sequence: TGTGCCAGCAGCCAAGGGCCCAGGCCCTACGAGCAGTACTTC.

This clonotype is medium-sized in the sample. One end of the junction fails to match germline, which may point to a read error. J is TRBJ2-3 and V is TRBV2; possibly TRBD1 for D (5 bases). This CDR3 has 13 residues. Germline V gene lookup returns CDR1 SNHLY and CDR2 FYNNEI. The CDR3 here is CASSEWSTGTQYF. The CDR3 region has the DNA TGTGCCAGCAGTGAATGGAGCACAGGTACGCAGTATTTT.

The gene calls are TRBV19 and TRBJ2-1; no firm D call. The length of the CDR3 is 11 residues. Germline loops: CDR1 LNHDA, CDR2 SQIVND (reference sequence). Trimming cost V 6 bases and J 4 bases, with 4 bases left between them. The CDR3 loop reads CASSLYNEQFF. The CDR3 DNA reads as TGTGCCAGTAGCCTTTACAATGAGCAGTTCTTC. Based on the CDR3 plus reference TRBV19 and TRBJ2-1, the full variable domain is DGGITQSPKYLFRKEGQNVTLSCEQNLNHDAMYWYRQDPGQGLRLIYYSQIVNDFQKGDIAEGYSVSREKKESFPLTVTSAQKNPTAFYLCASSLYNEQFFGPGTRLTVL.

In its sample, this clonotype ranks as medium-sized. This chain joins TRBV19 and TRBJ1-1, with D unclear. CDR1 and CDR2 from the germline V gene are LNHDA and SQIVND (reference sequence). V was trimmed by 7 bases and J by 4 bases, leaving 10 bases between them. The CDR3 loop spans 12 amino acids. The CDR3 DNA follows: TGTGCCAGTAAGGGCCGGGGCACTGAAGCTTTCTTT. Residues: CASKGRGTEAFF. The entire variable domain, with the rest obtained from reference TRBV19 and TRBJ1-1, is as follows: DGGITQSPKYLFRKEGQNVTLSCEQNLNHDAMYWYRQDPGQGLRLIYYSQIVNDFQKGDIAEGYSVSREKKESFPLTVTSAQKNPTAFYLCASKGRGTEAFFGQGTRLTVV.

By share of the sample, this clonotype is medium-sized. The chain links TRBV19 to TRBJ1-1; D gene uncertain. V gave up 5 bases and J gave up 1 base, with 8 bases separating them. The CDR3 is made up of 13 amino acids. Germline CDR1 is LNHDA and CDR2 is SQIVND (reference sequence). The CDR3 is CASSWARNTEAFF. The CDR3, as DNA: TGTGCCAGTAGTTGGGCGCGGAACACTGAAGCTTTCTTT.

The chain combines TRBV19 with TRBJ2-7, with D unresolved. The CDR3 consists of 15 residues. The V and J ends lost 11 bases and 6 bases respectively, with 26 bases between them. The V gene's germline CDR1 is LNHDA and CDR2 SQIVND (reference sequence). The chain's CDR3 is CAGSPSGGQVTEQYF. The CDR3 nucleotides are TGTGCCGGCTCTCCTTCCGGCGGTCAGGTAACCGAGCAGTACTTC.

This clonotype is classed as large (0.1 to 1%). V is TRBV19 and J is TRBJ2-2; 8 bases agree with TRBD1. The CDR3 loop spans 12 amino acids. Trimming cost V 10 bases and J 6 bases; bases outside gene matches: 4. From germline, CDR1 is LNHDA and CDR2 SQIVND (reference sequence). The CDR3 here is CATQTGAGELFF. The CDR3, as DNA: TGTGCCACTCAGACAGGGGCCGGGGAGCTGTTTTTT.

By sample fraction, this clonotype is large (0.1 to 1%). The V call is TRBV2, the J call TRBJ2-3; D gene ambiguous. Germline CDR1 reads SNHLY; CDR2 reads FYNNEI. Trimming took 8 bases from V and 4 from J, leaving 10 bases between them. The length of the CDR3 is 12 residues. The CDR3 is CASGQSPDTQYF. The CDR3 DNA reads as TGTGCCAGCGGGCAGAGCCCAGATACGCAGTATTTT.

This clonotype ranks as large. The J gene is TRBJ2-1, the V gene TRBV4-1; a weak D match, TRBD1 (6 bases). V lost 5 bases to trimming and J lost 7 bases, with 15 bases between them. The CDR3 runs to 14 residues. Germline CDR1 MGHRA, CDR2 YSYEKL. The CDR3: CASSFTGTQNEQFF. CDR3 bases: TGCGCCAGCAGCTTCACCGGGACACAGAATGAGCAGTTCTTC.

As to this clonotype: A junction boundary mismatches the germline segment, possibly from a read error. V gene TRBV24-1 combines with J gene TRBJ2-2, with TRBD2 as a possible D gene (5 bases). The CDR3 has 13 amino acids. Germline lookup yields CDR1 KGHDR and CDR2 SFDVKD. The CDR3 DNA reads TGTGCCGCCAGTGATATGGATTCCGGGGAGCTGTTCTTT. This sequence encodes CAASDMDSGELFF.

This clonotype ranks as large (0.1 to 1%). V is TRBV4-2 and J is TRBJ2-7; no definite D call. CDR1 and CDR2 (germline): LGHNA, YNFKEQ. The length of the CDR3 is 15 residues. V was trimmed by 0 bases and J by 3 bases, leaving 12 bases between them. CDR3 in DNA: TGTGCCAGCAGCCAAGAATCGCCTCATGACTACGAGCAGTACTTC. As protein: CASSQESPHDYEQYF.

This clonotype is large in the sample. The CDR3 DNA follows: TGTGCCAGTGGAGCGGCAGGGGGAAGCAACAACGAGCAGTACTTC. This sequence encodes CASGAAGGSNNEQYF. The chain recombines TRBV19 with TRBJ2-7, with 7 positions matching TRBD1. Trimming removed 8 bases from V and 5 bases from J; junction bases left unmatched: 15. CDR1 and CDR2 from the germline V gene are LNHDA and SQIVND (reference sequence). This CDR3 region has 15 residues.

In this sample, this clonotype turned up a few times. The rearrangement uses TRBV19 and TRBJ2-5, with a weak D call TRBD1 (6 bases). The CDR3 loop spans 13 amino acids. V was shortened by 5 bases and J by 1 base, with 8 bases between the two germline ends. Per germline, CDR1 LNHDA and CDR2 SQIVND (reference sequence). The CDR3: CASSPDSQETQYF. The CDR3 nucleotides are TGTGCCAGTAGTCCGGACAGCCAAGAGACCCAGTACTTC.

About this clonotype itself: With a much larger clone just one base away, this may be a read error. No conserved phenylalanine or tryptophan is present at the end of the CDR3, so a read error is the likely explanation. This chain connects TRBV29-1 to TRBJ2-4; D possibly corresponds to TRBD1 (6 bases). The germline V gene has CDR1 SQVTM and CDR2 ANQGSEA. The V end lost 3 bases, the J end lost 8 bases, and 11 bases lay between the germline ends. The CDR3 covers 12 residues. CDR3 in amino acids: CSVEGQGYIQYL. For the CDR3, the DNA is TGCAGCGTTGAGGGGCAGGGGTACATTCAGTACCTC.

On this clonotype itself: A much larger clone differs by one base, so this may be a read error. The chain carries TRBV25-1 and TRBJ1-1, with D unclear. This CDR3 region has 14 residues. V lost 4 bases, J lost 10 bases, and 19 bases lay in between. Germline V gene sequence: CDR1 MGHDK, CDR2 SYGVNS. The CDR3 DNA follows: TGTGCCAGCAGTGTATTGGGTCAGGCCTTTGGAGCTTTCTTT. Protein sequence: CASSVLGQAFGAFF.